The rows below give T cell receptor beta chains drawn from one sample of a study of vaccination and CD4 T cells after COVID-19. TCRdb re-derived calls from the PCR reads in MiXCR, one entry per CDR3 protein. The sample gives 5,500 to 8,000 distinct CDR3 sequences, roughly 20% of which show up once; over 20% is in the top ten. Antigens for these TCRs are unknown. The material sequenced was CD4+ T cells from blood, cultured in vitro, taken after SARS-CoV-2 vaccination. These receptors all come from a human donor who had recovered from COVID-19. Both conserved end residues are part of each CDR3. D genes are given only for firm matches. Part of the rows lack a size; the others show once, few, many or a class for expanded clones.

clone_size	v_call	j_call	d_call	cdr3_aa	cdr3_nt
few	TRBV6-1	TRBJ1-2	.	CASSEGLANYGYTF	TGTGCCAGCAGTGAGGGATTAGCTAACTATGGCTACACCTTC
medium-sized	TRBV28	TRBJ2-7	TRBD1	CASSDPGQGKYEQYF	TGTGCCAGCAGCGACCCGGGACAGGGGAAGTACGAGCAGTACTTC
.	TRBV10-1	TRBJ2-1	TRBD2	CASRSGLAGSNNEQFF	TGCGCCAGCAGATCCGGACTAGCGGGTTCGAACAATGAGCAGTTCTTC
medium-sized	TRBV6-1	TRBJ2-5	TRBD2	CASRRLAGGHKLETQYF	TGTGCCAGCAGAAGACTAGCGGGGGGGCATAAGTTAGAGACCCAGTACTTC
.	TRBV6-5	TRBJ1-2	TRBD1	CASSSPGQANYGYTF	TGTGCCAGCAGTTCACCTGGACAGGCGAACTATGGCTACACCTTC
medium-sized	TRBV7-6	TRBJ2-7	TRBD2	CASSSQLSGGRYEQYF	TGTGCCAGCAGCTCACAACTTAGCGGGGGAAGATACGAGCAGTACTTC
few	TRBV7-2	TRBJ2-7	TRBD2	CASSYHSTSGAYEQYF	TGTGCCAGCAGTTACCATTCGACTAGCGGGGCTTACGAGCAGTACTTC
few	TRBV6-2/TRBV6-3	TRBJ2-7	.	CASSPTGDYEQYF	TGTGCCAGCAGCCCTACGGGGGACTACGAGCAGTACTTC
medium-sized	TRBV10-1	TRBJ1-2	.	CASSESGQPYGYTF	TGCGCCAGCAGTGAGTCTGGACAGCCCTATGGCTACACCTTC
.	TRBV4-2	TRBJ2-5	.	CASSQTGPQETQYF	TGTGCCAGCAGCCAGACAGGTCCCCAAGAGACCCAGTACTTC
.	TRBV2	TRBJ1-1	TRBD1	CASSEGTGRNTEAFF	TGTGCCAGCAGTGAAGGGACAGGGAGGAACACTGAAGCTTTCTTT
medium-sized	TRBV20-1	TRBJ2-1	TRBD2	CSARMVSGRPNEQFF	TGCAGTGCCAGGATGGTTAGCGGGAGGCCGAATGAGCAGTTCTTC
medium-sized	TRBV7-8	TRBJ2-3	.	CASMGGTQYF	TGTGCCAGCATGGGGGGTACGCAGTATTTT
few	TRBV24-1	TRBJ2-3	.	CATRRSGTDTQYF	TGTGCCACCAGAAGGAGTGGCACAGATACGCAGTATTTT
few	TRBV11-3	TRBJ1-6	TRBD1	CASSSGTGINSPLHF	TGTGCCAGCAGCTCCGGGACAGGAATTAATTCACCCCTCCACTTT
medium-sized	TRBV20-1	TRBJ2-7	.	CSARDFRGPSSYEQYF	TGCAGTGCTAGAGATTTTCGGGGCCCGAGCTCCTACGAGCAGTACTTC
medium-sized	TRBV7-9	TRBJ1-1	TRBD1	CASSGRQGNTEAFF	TGTGCCAGCAGCGGGCGACAGGGGAACACTGAAGCTTTCTTT
medium-sized	TRBV7-3	TRBJ2-5	.	CASSLRGGGLSETQYF	TGTGCCAGCAGCTTAAGAGGGGGGGGCCTTTCTGAGACCCAGTACTTC
few	TRBV19	TRBJ2-3	.	CASSDTGTDTQYF	TGTGCCAGTAGCGACACCGGCACAGATACGCAGTATTTT